The rows below give T cell receptor beta chains drawn from one sample of a study of T cell responses to AZD1222 COVID-19 vaccine. Libraries were prepared by immunoSEQ multiplex PCR; TCRdb keeps only in-frame clonotypes and omits some of them. The sample records about 140,000 clones, 85% to 95% being singletons. The sample was peripheral blood, taken on day 0 of AZD1222 vaccination. The receptors here all came from an adult in good health. CDR3s include the opening cysteine and the closing phenylalanine or tryptophan. D genes are given only for firm matches. For some rows the clone size is stated as once, few or many, or as a class when expanded; others skip it.

D gene	CDR3 length	V gene	clone size	J gene	CDR3 DNA	CDR3 protein
TRBD1	13	TRBV10-3	NA	TRBJ2-7	TGTGCCATCAGGGGACAGGGGGCAGGCGAGCAGTACTTC	CAIRGQGAGEQYF
NA	15	TRBV28	NA	TRBJ2-7	TGTGCCAGCAGTTTGCGTGAGGGTTGGGGCAACGAGCAGTACTTC	CASSLREGWGNEQYF
NA	14	TRBV2	NA	TRBJ2-3	TGTGCCAGTCAAAGGACACGAAGCACAGATACGCAGTATTTT	CASQRTRSTDTQYF
TRBD2	18	TRBV7-2	few	TRBJ2-5	TGTGCCAGCAGCTTAGGGACCGGACTAGCGGCCCTTCAAGAGACCCAGTACTTC	CASSLGTGLAALQETQYF
TRBD2	15	TRBV9	NA	TRBJ2-6	TGTGCCAGCAGCGGCGGGGGATCAGGGGCCAACGTCCTGACTTTC	CASSGGGSGANVLTF
NA	17	TRBV7-9	NA	TRBJ2-7	TGTGCCAGCAGCTTAAATGTGGACAGAAGTTTCTTCTACGAGCAGTACTTC	CASSLNVDRSFFYEQYF
NA	15	TRBV2	NA	TRBJ1-5	TGTGCCTCCCACTCGGGGGAGAGGAGCAATCAGCCCCAGCATTTT	CASHSGERSNQPQHF
TRBD2	18	TRBV27	NA	TRBJ2-2	TGTGCCAGCAGTTTAAAGCGGGGGCCCGCACTAAACACCGGGGAGCTGTTTTTT	CASSLKRGPALNTGELFF
NA	14	TRBV4-1	NA	TRBJ1-3	TGCGCCAGCAGCCCCCAGAGTTCTGGAAACACCATATATTTT	CASSPQSSGNTIYF
TRBD1	15	TRBV4-3	once	TRBJ1-2	TGCGCCAGCAGCCAATCAATCACAGGGGCGGATGGCTACACCTTC	CASSQSITGADGYTF
NA	15	TRBV3-1/TRBV3-2	NA	TRBJ1-3	TGTGCCAGCAGCCCCTTTAGCACCCGGGGAAACACCATATATTTT	CASSPFSTRGNTIYF
NA	13	TRBV12-3/TRBV12-4	NA	TRBJ1-5	TGTGCCAGCAGTTTAGCAACGAATCAGCCCCAGCATTTT	CASSLATNQPQHF
TRBD1	14	TRBV27	NA	TRBJ1-4	TGTGCCAGCAGACTCTATTCAGGGGGTGAAAAACTGTTTTTT	CASRLYSGGEKLFF
NA	13	TRBV6-5	NA	TRBJ1-5	TGTGCCAGCAGAACCACGGTTCAGCGGCCCCAGCATTTT	CASRTTVQRPQHF
NA	14	TRBV9	NA	TRBJ2-2	TGTGCCAGCAGCGTAGGGGTCTACACCGGGGAGCTGTTTTTT	CASSVGVYTGELFF
TRBD1	16	TRBV19	NA	TRBJ1-2	TGTGCCAGTAGAGGGGAGAGACAGGGCAGCGGATATGGCTACACCTTC	CASRGERQGSGYGYTF
TRBD2	12	TRBV6-6	NA	TRBJ2-5	TGTGCCAGCGCGGGGGAGAGAGAGACCCAGTACTTC	CASAGERETQYF